The 18 T cell receptor beta chains presented below share a single source sample, sequenced in a study of control samples from healthy donors and cancer patients. Using immunoSEQ multiplex PCR, the repertoire was profiled, and TCRdb retains in-frame clones only, with some absent. The sample yields about 250,000 clones, over 75% seen once. The sequenced material came from PBMCs. Every receptor here comes from a woman aged 55-70 years with lung cancer.

CDR3 protein: CASSLAGGNSPLHF. CDR3 bases: TGTGCCAGCAGCTTAGCGGGGGGTAATTCACCCCTCCACTTT. This sequence joins TRBV7-8 and TRBJ1-6; D may be TRBD1 (5 bases). This CDR3 has 14 amino acids. The V gene's germline CDR1 is SGHVS and CDR2 FQNEAQ. Trimming pared 0 bases from V and 6 bases from J, leaving 6 bases between.

The chain has TRBV14 and TRBJ2-5; 15 bases line up with TRBD2. This CDR3 is built from 15 residues. From germline, CDR1 is SGHDN and CDR2 FVKESK. V trimming: 6 bases; J trimming: 5 bases; junction bases outside the gene matches: 4. The CDR3 DNA is TGTGCCAGCAGTGGGACTAGCGGGAGGACGGAGACCCAGTACTTC. It encodes CASSGTSGRTETQYF.

The V gene is TRBV7-2, the J gene TRBJ2-1; the match to TRBD1 covers 10 bases. CDR1 and CDR2 from the germline V gene are SGHTA and FQGNSA. The CDR3 has 15 amino acids. V lost 5 bases, J lost 5 bases, and 6 bases stayed unmatched. The CDR3 protein is CASSQRTGGHNEQFF. For the CDR3, the DNA is TGTGCCAGCAGCCAACGGACAGGGGGACACAATGAGCAGTTCTTC. Together with reference TRBV7-2 and TRBJ2-1, the CDR3 gives the full variable domain: GAGVSQSPSNKVTEKGKDVELRCDPISGHTALYWYRQSLGQGLEFLIYFQGNSAPDKSGLPSDRFSAERTGGSVSTLTIQRTQQEDSAVYLCASSQRTGGHNEQFFGPGTRLTVL.

V and J are TRBV5-6 and TRBJ2-7; D gene unclear. Germline assignment: CDR1 SGHDT and CDR2 YYEEEE. Trimming shortened V by 3 bases and J by 2 bases, and 9 bases separated the two germline ends. CDR3 length equals 13 residues. Written as DNA, the CDR3 is TGTGCCAGCAGCTCCTGGGTGGCCTACGAGCAGTACTTC. Its protein product is CASSSWVAYEQYF. The full variable domain, in which reference TRBV5-6 and TRBJ2-7 provide the parts outside the CDR3, is DAGVTQSPTHLIKTRGQQVTLRCSPKSGHDTVSWYQQALGQGPQFIFQYYEEEERQRGNFPDRFSGHQFPNYSSELNVNALLLGDSALYLCASSSWVAYEQYFGPGTRLTVT.

The rearrangement uses TRBV3-1 (or the pseudogene TRBV3-2) and TRBJ1-1; D is possibly TRBD1 (6 bases). The V and J ends lost 6 bases and 6 bases respectively, with 11 bases between them. The CDR3 consists of 12 residues. Germline V CDR1 and CDR2: LGHDT, YNNKEL (reference sequence). Here the CDR3 DNA reads TGTGCCAGCAGGGACAGCGTCTCTGAAGCTTTCTTT. It is translated as CASRDSVSEAFF.

The V gene is TRBV3-1 (or the pseudogene TRBV3-2), the J gene TRBJ2-4; no firm D call. This CDR3 comprises 16 residues. In germline, CDR1 is LGHDT, CDR2 YNNKEL (reference sequence). Trimming shortened V by 2 bases and J by 1 base, and 12 bases separated the two germline ends. The CDR3 protein is CASSQHYERAKNIQYF. CDR3 nucleotide sequence: TGTGCCAGCAGCCAACACTATGAACGGGCCAAAAACATTCAGTACTTC.

The chain carries TRBV2 and TRBJ2-5; D is undetermined. The V gene lost 8 bases and the J gene lost 2 bases, with 9 bases spanning the gap. Germline-derived CDR1 and CDR2 are SNHLY and FYNNEI. This CDR3 is 12 amino acids long. CDR3 sequence: CASEYSQETQYF. As DNA, the CDR3 is TGTGCCAGCGAATACTCACAAGAGACCCAGTACTTC.

The rearrangement joins TRBV19 to TRBJ1-2, with D perhaps TRBD1 (5 bases). Trimming left V 2 bases short and J 1 base short, with 14 bases between. The CDR3 extends over 16 amino acids. Germline V lookup: CDR1 LNHDA, CDR2 SQIVND (reference sequence). As DNA, the CDR3 is TGTGCCAGTAGTATAAACCGGACACCGGTTAACTATGGCTACACCTTC. Translated, it gives CASSINRTPVNYGYTF.

There are a few counts of this clone. The chain recombines TRBV4-2 with TRBJ2-2, with D unclear. The CDR3 is 20 amino acids. Per germline, CDR1 LGHNA and CDR2 YNFKEQ. The V and J ends lost 1 base and 9 bases respectively, with 30 bases between them. The CDR3 nucleotides read TGTGCCAGCAGCCAAGTCAACTTTAAGGGTCTTTTTGAGAGAGCCCGGGAGCTGTTTTTT. Translated: CASSQVNFKGLFERARELFF.

The chain couples TRBV7-8 to TRBJ1-4, with a possible D match to TRBD1 (6 bases). The CDR3 runs to 16 residues. The V gene lost 6 bases and the J gene lost 0 bases, with 14 bases spanning the gap. CDR1 and CDR2 from the germline V gene are SGHVS and FQNEAQ. The CDR3 sequence is CASRLTGFATNEKLFF. The CDR3 DNA reads as TGTGCCAGCAGACTTACAGGGTTTGCAACTAATGAAAAACTGTTTTTT.

The V gene is TRBV6-5, the J gene TRBJ1-2, with no clear D. Per germline, CDR1 MNHEY and CDR2 SVGAGI. V dropped 6 bases and J dropped 4 bases, with 9 bases sitting between them. The CDR3 extends over 12 amino acids. The CDR3 DNA follows: TGTGCCAGCAGAAATGCGGGCTATGGCTACACCTTC. Translation gives CASRNAGYGYTF.

This clone has just one count. This chain joins TRBV18 and TRBJ1-1; 9 bases agree with TRBD1. The germline V gene has CDR1 KGHSH and CDR2 LQKENI. The CDR3 length is 15 residues. With 6 bases clipped from V and 4 bases from J, the junction kept 9 bases outside the gene matches. CDR3 DNA: TGTGCCAGCTCGATTGAGACAGGGGGAAGCACTGAAGCTTTCTTT. This sequence encodes CASSIETGGSTEAFF.

J is TRBJ2-3 and V is TRBV5-1; the match to TRBD1 covers 8 bases. V lost 4 bases, J lost 4 bases, and 5 bases stayed unmatched. Germline-derived CDR1 and CDR2 are SGHRS and YFSETQ. The CDR3 is 14 amino acids. In nucleotides, the CDR3 is TGCGCCAGCAGCCGGGACAGGCCGTCAGATACGCAGTATTTT. Protein: CASSRDRPSDTQYF. The whole variable domain, remainder taken from reference TRBV5-1 and TRBJ2-3, is KAGVTQTPRYLIKTRGQQVTLSCSPISGHRSVSWYQQTPGQGLQFLFEYFSETQRNKGNFPGRFSGRQFSNSRSEMNVSTLELGDSALYLCASSRDRPSDTQYFGPGTRLTVL.

The gene calls are TRBV11-2 and TRBJ1-1, with D possibly being TRBD1 (5 bases). The CDR3 totals 12 residues. Trimming pared 3 bases from V and 9 bases from J, leaving 11 bases between. Germline V gives CDR1 SGHAT, CDR2 FQNNGV. The CDR3 DNA sequence: TGTGCCAGCAGCTTGTCGCAGGGCAAAGCTTTCTTT. As protein: CASSLSQGKAFF.

To note about this clone: Within the sample, other DNA sequences also encode this same CDR3. V gene TRBV5-1 combines with J gene TRBJ2-1; 7 bases map to TRBD1. CDR1 and CDR2 (germline): SGHRS, YFSETQ. The CDR3 is 14 residues long. Trimming cost V 0 bases and J 4 bases; bases outside gene matches: 1. Written as DNA, the CDR3 is TGCGCCAGCAGCTTGGGACAGGGATACAATGAGCAGTTCTTC. Its translation is CASSLGQGYNEQFF.

This clone was seen just once. This sequence joins TRBV5-1 and TRBJ2-5; 8 bases are a match to TRBD1. CDR1 and CDR2 from the germline V gene are SGHRS and YFSETQ. V lost 4 bases, J lost 4 bases, and 6 bases stayed unmatched. CDR3 size: 14 residues. CDR3 in amino acids: CASSPQGVSETQYF. The CDR3, as DNA: TGCGCCAGCAGCCCACAGGGGGTCTCAGAGACCCAGTACTTC.

This chain links TRBV4-1 with TRBJ1-2, with D maybe TRBD1 (5 bases). V gave up 4 bases and J gave up 8 bases, with 8 bases separating them. CDR1 and CDR2 (germline): MGHRA, YSYEKL. There are 11 residues in the CDR3. The CDR3 DNA is TGCGCCAGCAGCCCGGGACTAGGCTACACCTTC. This encodes CASSPGLGYTF.

The J gene is TRBJ2-5, the V gene TRBV11-1; TRBD1 matches at 7 bases. Germline CDR1 SGHAT, CDR2 FQDESV (reference sequence). There are 14 residues in the CDR3. The junction had 4 bases not matched to a gene; V was cut back by 5 bases and J by 1 base. This CDR3 is CASSSRDSQETQYF. In DNA, the CDR3 is TGTGCCAGCAGCAGCCGGGACAGCCAAGAGACCCAGTACTTC.